Described below is a single TCR beta chain sequence and its context. In the authors' methods: Reference gene primer amplification yielded estimated nucleated cell counts. Clones were sequenced by immunoSEQ multiplex PCR, and TCRdb holds only the in-frame ones, with some missing. V and J calls and clone size follow that table, whereas D and trimming were derived from the DNA. The table shows 270,000 or so clones, with about nine tenths occurring only once. This sample was included in a study of blood T cell repertoires in COVID-19. Across the study: Acute and convalescent COVID-19 specimens originated in the United States, Italy and Spain. PBMCs, B-cell-depleted T cells, or T cells were the source of the cDNA or gDNA that made up the material.

The V segment lost 5 bases and the J segment 0 bases; nucleotides outside the gene matches: 7. Germline V lookup: CDR1 MNHEY, CDR2 SVGAGI. The CDR3 runs 15 residues. During active infection, Seattle patients enrolled and were then monitored through disease. The TCR was taken from a woman younger than 45 with COVID-19, enrolled during active disease. Source material: peripheral blood. The chain carries TRBV6-5 and TRBJ2-7; 7 positions match TRBD1. The CDR3, as DNA: TGTGCCAGCAGTACGGGCAGGGGGTACTCCTACGAGCAGTACTTC. It translates to CASSTGRGYSYEQYF.